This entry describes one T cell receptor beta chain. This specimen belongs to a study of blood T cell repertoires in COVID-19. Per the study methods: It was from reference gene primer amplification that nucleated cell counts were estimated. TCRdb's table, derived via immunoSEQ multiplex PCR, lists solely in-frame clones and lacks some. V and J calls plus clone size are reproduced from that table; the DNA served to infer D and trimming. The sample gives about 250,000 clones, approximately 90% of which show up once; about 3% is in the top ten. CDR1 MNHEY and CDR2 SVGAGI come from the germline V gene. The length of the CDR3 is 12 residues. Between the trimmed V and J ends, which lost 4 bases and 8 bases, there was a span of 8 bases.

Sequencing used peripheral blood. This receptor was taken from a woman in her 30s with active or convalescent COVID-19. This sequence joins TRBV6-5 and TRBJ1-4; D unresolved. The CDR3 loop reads CASSLRGEKLFF. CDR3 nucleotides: TGTGCCAGCAGTTTAAGAGGCGAAAAACTGTTTTTT.